This T cell receptor beta chain was retrieved from a study of cytomegalovirus exposure and HLA in healthy donors. About the research overall: From donors who were HLA-typed, an early data release held approximately 80 million unique TCRs.

The CDR3 loop spans 15 amino acids. Germline V CDR1 and CDR2: SGHAT, FQNNGV. Trimming removed 5 bases from V and 5 bases from J, with 16 bases in between. The PCR was carried out with 60 Vbeta primers and 13 Jbeta primers. Generated by immunoSEQ multiplex PCR, the TCRdb table keeps only in-frame clones and is missing some. There are approximately 110,000 clones in the sample, with around 4% held by the top ten. Healthy individuals who donated bone marrow served as the donors. Comments on this clone: Its antigen is unknown.

Study-level results: Reports state that TCR beta sequences accurately predicted most subjects' HLA-A and HLA-B alleles.

This chain joins TRBV11-2 and TRBJ1-5, with TRBD1 as a possible D gene (5 bases). The sequenced material came from PBMCs. This receptor was taken from a man aged 18 to 29 in good health and CMV-seronegative. The CDR3 DNA is TGTGCCAGCAGCCAGGCGGCAGGGCAAGATCAGCCCCAGCATTTT. Translation: CASSQAAGQDQPQHF. The whole variable domain, filled in from reference TRBV11-2 and TRBJ1-5, reads EAGVAQSPRYKIIEKRQSVAFWCNPISGHATLYWYQQILGQGPKLLIQFQNNGVVDDSQLPKDRFSAERLKGVDSTLKIQPAKLEDSAVYLCASSQAAGQDQPQHFGDGTRLSIL.